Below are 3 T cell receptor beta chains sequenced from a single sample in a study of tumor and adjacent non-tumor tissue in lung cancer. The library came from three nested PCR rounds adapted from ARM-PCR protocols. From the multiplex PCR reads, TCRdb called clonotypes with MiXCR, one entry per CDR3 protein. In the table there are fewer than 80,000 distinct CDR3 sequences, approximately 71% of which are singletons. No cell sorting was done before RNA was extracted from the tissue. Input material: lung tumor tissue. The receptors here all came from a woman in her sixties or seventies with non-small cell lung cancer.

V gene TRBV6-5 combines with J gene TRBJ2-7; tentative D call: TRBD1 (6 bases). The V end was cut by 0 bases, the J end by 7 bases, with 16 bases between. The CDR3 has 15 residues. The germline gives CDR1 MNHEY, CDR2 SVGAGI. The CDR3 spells CASSYSTGTSYEQYF. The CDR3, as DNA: TGTGCCAGCAGTTACTCGACAGGCACAAGCTATGAGCAGTACTTC.

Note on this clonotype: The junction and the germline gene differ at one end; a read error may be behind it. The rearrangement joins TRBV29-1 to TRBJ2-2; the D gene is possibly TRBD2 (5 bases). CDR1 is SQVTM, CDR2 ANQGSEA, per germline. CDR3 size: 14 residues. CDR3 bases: TGCAGGGTTAGGACCTCGGTGGGAACCGGGGAGCTGTTTTTC. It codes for CRVRTSVGTGELFF.

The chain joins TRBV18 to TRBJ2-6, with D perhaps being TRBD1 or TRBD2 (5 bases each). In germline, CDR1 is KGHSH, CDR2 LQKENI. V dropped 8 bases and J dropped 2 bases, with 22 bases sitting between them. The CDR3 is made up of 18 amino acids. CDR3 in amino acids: CASTLTGPEDTGANVLTF. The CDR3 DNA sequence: TGTGCCAGCACCTTAACGGGCCCGGAGGACACTGGGGCCAACGTCCTGACTTTC.